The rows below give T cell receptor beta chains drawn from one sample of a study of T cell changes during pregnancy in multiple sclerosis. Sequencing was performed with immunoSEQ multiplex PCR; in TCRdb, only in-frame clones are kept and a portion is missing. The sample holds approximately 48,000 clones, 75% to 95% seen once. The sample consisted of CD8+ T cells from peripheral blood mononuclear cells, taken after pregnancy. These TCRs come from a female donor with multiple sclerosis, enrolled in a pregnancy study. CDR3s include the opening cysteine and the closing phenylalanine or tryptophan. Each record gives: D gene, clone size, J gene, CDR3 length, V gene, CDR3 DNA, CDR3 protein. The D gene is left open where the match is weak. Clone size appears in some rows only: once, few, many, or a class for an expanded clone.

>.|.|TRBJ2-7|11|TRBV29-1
TGCAGCGTTGAAAGGGGGAGAGGGCAGTACTTC
CSVERGRGQYF
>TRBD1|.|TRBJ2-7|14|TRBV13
TGTGCCAGCAGCTTAAGGACAGGGCCCTACGAGCAGTACTTC
CASSLRTGPYEQYF
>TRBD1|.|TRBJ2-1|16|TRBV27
TGTGCCAGCAGTTCCATGGACAGGGTAGGTTTCGATGAGCAGTTCTTC
CASSSMDRVGFDEQFF
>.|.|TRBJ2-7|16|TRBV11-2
TGTGCCAGCAGCTTAGAGAGTGTCCGGTGGGCAGGCGAGCAGTACTTC
CASSLESVRWAGEQYF
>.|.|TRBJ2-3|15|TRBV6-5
TGTGCCAGCAGTTACTCGAGCGAGGGGGGGGATACGCAGTATTTT
CASSYSSEGGDTQYF
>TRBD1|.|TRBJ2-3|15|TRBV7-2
TGTGCCAGCAGCCCCTCAGGGGGCTCCGCAGATACGCAGTATTTT
CASSPSGGSADTQYF
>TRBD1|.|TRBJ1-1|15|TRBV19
TGTGCCAGTAGTACCGCAGGGGGCGCGCTCACTGAAGCTTTCTTT
CASSTAGGALTEAFF
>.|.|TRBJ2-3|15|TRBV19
TGTGCCAGTAGTATCGTGGGCAGGGGTGCAGATACGCAGTATTTT
CASSIVGRGADTQYF
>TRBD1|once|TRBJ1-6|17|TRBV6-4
TGTGCCAGCAGTGACTTCGACAGGGTGAACTATAATTCACCCCTCCACTTT
CASSDFDRVNYNSPLHF
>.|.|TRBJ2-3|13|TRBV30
TGTGCCTGGAGCATTTTCAGCACAGATACGCAGTATTTT
CAWSIFSTDTQYF
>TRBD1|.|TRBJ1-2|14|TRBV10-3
TGTGCCACTCGGACAGGCCCGATTAACTATGGCTACACCTTC
CATRTGPINYGYTF
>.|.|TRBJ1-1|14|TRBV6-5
TGTGCCAGCAGTTACTCCGTGGGAGGCACTGAAGCTTTCTTT
CASSYSVGGTEAFF
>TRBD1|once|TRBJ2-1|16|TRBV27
TGTGCCAGCAGTTTACTGGACAGGCTATCCTACAATGAGCAGTTCTTC
CASSLLDRLSYNEQFF
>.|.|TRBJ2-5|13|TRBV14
TGTGCCAGCAGCCAAGGTGGGCGAGAGACCCAGTACTTC
CASSQGGRETQYF
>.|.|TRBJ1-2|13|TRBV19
TGTGCCAGTAGTATCACAGTTAACTATGGCTACACCTTC
CASSITVNYGYTF
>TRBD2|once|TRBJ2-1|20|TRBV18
TGTGCCAGCTCACCACCCTGGGATAGCGGGGGCCCTAGCTCCTACAATGAGCAGTTCTTC
CASSPPWDSGGPSSYNEQFF
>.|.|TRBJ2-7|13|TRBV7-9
TGTGCCACCACCTCGTTACTAGATGCCGAGCAGTACTTC
CATTSLLDAEQYF
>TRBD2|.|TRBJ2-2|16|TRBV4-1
TGCGCCAGCAGCCAAGAGACTAGCGGTAACACCGGGGAGCTGTTTTTT
CASSQETSGNTGELFF
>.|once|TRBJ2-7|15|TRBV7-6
TGTGCCAGCAGCCAATATCAAGGCGAGGGCAGCGAGCAGTACTTC
CASSQYQGEGSEQYF
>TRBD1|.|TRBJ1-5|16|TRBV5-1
TGCGCCAGCAGCTTAATGCCGGGACAGGGAAGTCAGCCCCAGCATTTT
CASSLMPGQGSQPQHF
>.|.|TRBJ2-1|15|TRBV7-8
TGTGCCAGCAGCTTAGCGGCTAGCATCGGCGATGAGCAGTTCTTC
CASSLAASIGDEQFF
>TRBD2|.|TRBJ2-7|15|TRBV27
TGTGCCAGCAGGGTTAGGCTAGCGGTATCCTACGAGCAGTACTTC
CASRVRLAVSYEQYF
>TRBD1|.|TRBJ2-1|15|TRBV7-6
TGTGCCAGCAGCTACGGACAGGGAATTTACAATGAGCAGTTCTTC
CASSYGQGIYNEQFF
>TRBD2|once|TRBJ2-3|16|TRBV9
TGTGCCAGCAGCGTAGAATTTACTAGCGGCACAGATACGCAGTATTTT
CASSVEFTSGTDTQYF
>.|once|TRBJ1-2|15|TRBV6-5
TGTGCCAGCAGTTGGGGAGAGGGCTCTAACTATGGCTACACCTTC
CASSWGEGSNYGYTF
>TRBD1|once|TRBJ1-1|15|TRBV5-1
TGCGCCAGCAGCAACAGACAGGGAGTGGCCACTGAAGCTTTCTTT
CASSNRQGVATEAFF
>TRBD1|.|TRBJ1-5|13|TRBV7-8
TGTGCCAGCAGTAAGACAGGGAACCAGCCCCAGCATTTT
CASSKTGNQPQHF
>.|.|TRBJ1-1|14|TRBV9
TGTGCCAGCAGCCCCCGGACAGAGACCCCTGAAGCTTTCTTT
CASSPRTETPEAFF
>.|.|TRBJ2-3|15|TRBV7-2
TGTGCCAGCAGCCCCCCGGGGATCCCCCCAGATACGCAGTATTTT
CASSPPGIPPDTQYF
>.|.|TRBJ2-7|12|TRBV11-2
TGTGCCAGCAGCTCGAGCTCCTACGAGCAGTACTTC
CASSSSSYEQYF
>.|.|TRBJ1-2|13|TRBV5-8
TGTGCCAGCAGCTTGGCCGCGTTGTCAGGCTACACCTTC
CASSLAALSGYTF
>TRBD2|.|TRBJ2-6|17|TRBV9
TGTGCCAGCAGCGTAGGGGGAGGGCCCTCTGGGGCCAACGTCCTGACTTTC
CASSVGGGPSGANVLTF
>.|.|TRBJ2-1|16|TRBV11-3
TGTGCCAGCAGCCCCAAGGGGGACGAGTCCTACAATGAGCAGTTCTTC
CASSPKGDESYNEQFF
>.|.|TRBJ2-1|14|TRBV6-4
TGTGCCAGCAGTGACTCGATAGGGGTCAATGAGCAGTTCTTC
CASSDSIGVNEQFF
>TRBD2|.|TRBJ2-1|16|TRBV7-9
TGTGCCAGCAGCATGGCCGGGACTACCCGTTTCAATGAGCAGTTCTTC
CASSMAGTTRFNEQFF